These 21 T cell receptor beta chains share one sample of origin, sequenced in a study of human T cells and chemical hapten exposure. Time point of the sample: pre-sensitization, week 0. Stated treatment: therapeutic diphenylcyclopropenone sensitization with weekly scalp DPC. TCRdb redid the calling of the RACE reads with MiXCR, one entry per CDR3 protein. The data show under 200,000 distinct CDR3 sequences, with nearly 30% seen just once and just under 3% held by the top ten. Material: whole blood, obtained in connection with sensitization to the hapten diphenylcyclopropenone (DPC). All receptors derive from a woman aged 30 to 39 with alopecia areata. Some clones in this sample may be carry-over from other donors' samples.

A few counts support this clonotype. V and J are TRBV28 and TRBJ2-7; TRBD2 matches 16 bases. The CDR3 runs to 17 residues. The ends lost 7 bases at V and 4 bases at J; junction bases unmatched: 10. Germline V lookup: CDR1 MDHEN, CDR2 SYDVKM. The CDR3 loop is CASMVPGLAGGAYEQYF. CDR3 DNA sequence: TGTGCCAGCATGGTTCCGGGACTAGCGGGAGGGGCGTACGAGCAGTACTTC.

This clonotype turned up a few times. The chain combines TRBV29-1 with TRBJ2-1; tentative D call: TRBD2 (6 bases). Germline-derived CDR1 and CDR2 are SQVTM and ANQGSEA. The CDR3 is 14 residues long. V was cut by 3 bases and J by 7 bases, with 16 bases left in between. The CDR3 region is CSVDLGGKANEQFF. The CDR3 coding sequence is TGCAGCGTTGATTTGGGCGGGAAGGCGAATGAGCAGTTCTTC.

This clonotype was counted between two and nine times. The chain recombines TRBV21-1 with TRBJ1-5; TRBD1, as called in the table, went unchecked against the DNA. TRBV21-1 is a documented pseudogene. The CDR3 contains 19 residues. In nucleotides, the CDR3 is TGTGCCAGCAGCAAAGGGACAAGTTTGCCGACTGGGGGGTCTCAGCCCCAGCATTTT. Its translation is CASSKGTSLPTGGSQPQHF.

The rearrangement links TRBV28 to TRBJ1-6; possible D gene TRBD1, 6 bases. Trimming left V 6 bases short and J 7 bases short, with 16 bases between. Per the germline V gene, CDR1 is MDHEN and CDR2 is SYDVKM. This CDR3 spans 15 amino acids. The CDR3 spells CASSPNTGRNSPLHF. The CDR3 DNA reads as TGTGCCAGCAGCCCAAATACAGGGAGAAATTCACCCCTCCACTTT. Complete variable domain (other parts from reference TRBV28 and TRBJ1-6): DVKVTQSSRYLVKRTGEKVFLECVQDMDHENMFWYRQDPGLGLRLIYFSYDVKMKEKGDIPEGYSVSREKKERFSLILESASTNQTSMYLCASSPNTGRNSPLHFGNGTRLTVT.

The gene calls are TRBV5-1 and TRBJ2-2; D is unclear. The length of the CDR3 is 17 residues. With 6 bases removed from V and 1 base from J, the gap between germline ends came to 19 bases. Germline V gene lookup returns CDR1 SGHRS and CDR2 YFSETQ. CDR3 coding DNA: TGCGCCAGCACGGTCACAACGGGTTCACGGAACACCGGGGAGCTGTTTTTT. This sequence encodes CASTVTTGSRNTGELFF.

This clonotype was observed a few times. V is TRBV5-1 and J is TRBJ2-4, with 7 bases that match TRBD1. The V segment lost 4 bases and the J segment 5 bases; nucleotides outside the gene matches: 12. CDR1 and CDR2 from the germline V gene are SGHRS and YFSETQ. The CDR3 length is 16 residues. CDR3 coding DNA: TGCGCCAGCAGCCACTTCGCTGGACAGGTCCAAAACATTCAGTACTTC. This gives the protein CASSHFAGQVQNIQYF.

J is TRBJ1-1 and V is TRBV7-2, with D tentatively TRBD1 (5 bases). From germline, CDR1 is SGHTA and CDR2 FQGNSA. The CDR3 runs to 13 residues. V dropped 3 bases and J dropped 7 bases, with 12 bases sitting between them. The CDR3 coding sequence is TGTGCCAGCAGCTTGCGGGGGGATGGTGAAGCTTTCTTT. Translated: CASSLRGDGEAFF.

This clonotype was counted a few times. This chain joins TRBV28 and TRBJ2-7; 7 bases match TRBD1. The CDR3 spans 15 residues. Per germline, CDR1 MDHEN and CDR2 SYDVKM. V trimming: 6 bases; J trimming: 1 base; junction bases outside the gene matches: 9. The CDR3 loop is CASSLTGAGSYEQYF. In DNA, the CDR3 is TGTGCCAGCAGCCTCACAGGGGCCGGATCCTACGAGCAGTACTTC.

This clonotype showed up just a few times. This chain links TRBV7-2 with TRBJ1-6; D not resolved. V was trimmed by 0 bases and J by 10 bases, leaving 7 bases between them. The CDR3 spans 13 residues. The V gene's germline CDR1 is SGHTA and CDR2 FQGNSA. CDR3 loop: CASSLAGRSPLHF. CDR3 sequence (DNA): TGTGCCAGCAGCTTAGCCGGCCGGTCACCCCTCCACTTT.

This clonotype was found a few times. V and J are TRBV9 and TRBJ2-7; D is unclear. Germline V gene lookup returns CDR1 SGDLS and CDR2 YYNGEE. V was cut by 4 bases and J by 2 bases, with 16 bases left in between. This CDR3 is 15 amino acids long. In nucleotides, the CDR3 is TGTGCCAGCAGCCCTCATGATGGGCTAGCCTACGAGCAGTACTTC. Translated, it gives CASSPHDGLAYEQYF.

The sample holds a few counts of this clonotype. This chain uses TRBV20-1 with TRBJ2-5; 10 nucleotides line up with TRBD2. From germline, CDR1 is DFQATT and CDR2 SNEGSKA (reference sequence). CDR3 length: 15 residues. With 0 bases clipped from V and 1 base from J, the junction kept 2 bases outside the gene matches. In DNA form, the CDR3 reads TGCAGTGCTAGAGATCTAGCGGGGGTCCAAGAGACCCAGTACTTC. Translating gives CSARDLAGVQETQYF.

This clonotype was seen only a few times. DNA for the CDR3: TGCAGTGCTAGGGACTCGGGCAATGAGCAGTTCTTC. Amino acids: CSARDSGNEQFF. The chain links TRBV20-1 to TRBJ2-1, with a weak D call TRBD2 (5 bases). V lost 3 bases to trimming and J lost 6 bases, with 9 bases between them. CDR1 and CDR2 from the germline V gene are DFQATT and SNEGSKA (reference sequence). CDR3 length equals 12 residues.

The rearrangement joins TRBV7-9 to TRBJ1-4, with 7 bases identical to TRBD1. Germline V gene lookup returns CDR1 SEHNR and CDR2 FQNEAQ (reference sequence). V trimming: 3 bases; J trimming: 4 bases; junction bases outside the gene matches: 2. The CDR3 covers 14 residues. The CDR3 DNA follows: TGTGCCAGCAGCTTCCAGGGGGATAATGAAAAACTGTTTTTT. The encoded protein is CASSFQGDNEKLFF. The variable domain in full, completed from reference TRBV7-9 and TRBJ1-4, reads DTGVSQNPRHKITKRGQNVTFRCDPISEHNRLYWYRQTLGQGPEFLTYFQNEAQLEKSRLLSDRFSAERPKGSFSTLEIQRTEQGDSAMYLCASSFQGDNEKLFFGSGTQLSVL.

This chain joins TRBV11-1 and TRBJ2-7; D is unclear. Between the trimmed V and J ends, which lost 5 bases and 3 bases, there was a span of 11 bases. CDR1 SGHAT and CDR2 FQDESV come from the germline V gene (reference sequence). The CDR3 runs to 13 residues. CDR3 bases: TGTGCCAGCAGCCCATTGGGGTTCTACGAGCAGTACTTC. This gives the protein CASSPLGFYEQYF.

The CDR3 nucleotides read TGTGCCAGCAGTTTATTCCCCATCGGGGTAGGGCAAGAGACCCAGTACTTC. It codes for CASSLFPIGVGQETQYF. V usage is TRBV28 and J usage is TRBJ2-5; D might be TRBD2 (5 bases). CDR1 is MDHEN, CDR2 SYDVKM, per germline. Trimming pared 1 base from V and 2 bases from J, leaving 17 bases between. The CDR3 loop spans 17 amino acids.

The rearrangement links TRBV25-1 to TRBJ1-1; perhaps TRBD1 as D (5 bases). Germline V lookup: CDR1 MGHDK, CDR2 SYGVNS. V was trimmed by 1 base and J by 4 bases, leaving 7 bases between them. CDR3 length: 13 amino acids. The CDR3 sequence is CASSELRGTEAFF. CDR3 DNA sequence: TGTGCCAGCAGTGAATTAAGGGGCACTGAAGCTTTCTTT.

V and J are TRBV7-2 and TRBJ2-6; 11 positions agree with TRBD2. The V gene end was trimmed by 5 bases and the J gene end by 3 bases; junction bases not matched to a gene: 18. CDR3 size: 21 residues. Germline CDR1 is SGHTA and CDR2 is FQGNSA. The CDR3 here is CASSRPSSGRASARGANVLTF. The CDR3, as DNA: TGTGCCAGCAGCCGACCAAGTAGCGGGAGGGCTTCAGCTCGTGGGGCCAACGTCCTGACTTTC. Combining the CDR3 with reference TRBV7-2 and TRBJ2-6 gives the whole variable domain GAGVSQSPSNKVTEKGKDVELRCDPISGHTALYWYRQSLGQGLEFLIYFQGNSAPDKSGLPSDRFSAERTGGSVSTLTIQRTQQEDSAVYLCASSRPSSGRASARGANVLTFGAGSRLTVL.

This clonotype appeared a few times. The rearrangement links TRBV7-2 to TRBJ2-1; D is unclear. Trimming removed 6 bases from V and 4 bases from J, with 13 bases in between. The CDR3 contains 14 residues. The germline CDR1 and CDR2 sequences are SGHTA and FQGNSA. This CDR3 is CASRPGIIYNEQFF. CDR3 coding DNA: TGTGCCAGCAGACCTGGGATAATTTACAATGAGCAGTTCTTC.

The chain joins TRBV6-2 or TRBV6-3 to TRBJ2-1; D unresolved. The CDR3 length is 15 residues. Germline CDR1 reads MNHEY; CDR2 reads SVGEGT. The V gene lost 7 bases and the J gene lost 5 bases, with 18 bases spanning the gap. CDR3 loop: CASTPWRPSNNEQFF. The CDR3 nucleotides are TGTGCCAGCACCCCTTGGCGACCAAGCAACAATGAGCAGTTCTTC.

The sample holds a few counts of this clonotype. The V call is TRBV28, the J call TRBJ2-1; 7 positions match TRBD1. Germline CDR1 and CDR2: MDHEN and SYDVKM. Germline trimming cut 2 bases from V and 6 bases from J; bases unmatched to any gene: 10. The CDR3 has 16 residues. As DNA, the CDR3 is TGTGCCAGCAGTTTAAGGCAGGGGGAGAAGGGCAATGAGCAGTTCTTC. Protein product: CASSLRQGEKGNEQFF.

The chain links TRBV6-6 to TRBJ1-1, with 9 bases identical to TRBD1. Trimming at V came to 5 bases and at J to 5 bases, leaving 6 bases not matched to a gene. Germline V gene sequence: CDR1 MNHNY, CDR2 SVGAGI (reference sequence). The CDR3 extends over 14 amino acids. CDR3 sequence reads: CASSEQGARTEAFF. As DNA, the CDR3 is TGTGCCAGCAGTGAACAGGGGGCGCGAACTGAAGCTTTCTTT.